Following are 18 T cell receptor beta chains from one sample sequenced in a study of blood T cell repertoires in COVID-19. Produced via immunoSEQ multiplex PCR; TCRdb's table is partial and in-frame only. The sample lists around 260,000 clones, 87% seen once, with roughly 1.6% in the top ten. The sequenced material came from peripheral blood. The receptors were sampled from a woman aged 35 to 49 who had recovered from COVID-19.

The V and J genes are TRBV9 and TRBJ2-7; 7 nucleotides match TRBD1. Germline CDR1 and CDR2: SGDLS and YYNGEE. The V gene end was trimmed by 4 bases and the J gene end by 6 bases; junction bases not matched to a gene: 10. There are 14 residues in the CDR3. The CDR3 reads CASSPRDRPAEQYF. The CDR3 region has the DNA TGTGCCAGCAGCCCCCGGGACAGACCCGCCGAGCAGTACTTC.

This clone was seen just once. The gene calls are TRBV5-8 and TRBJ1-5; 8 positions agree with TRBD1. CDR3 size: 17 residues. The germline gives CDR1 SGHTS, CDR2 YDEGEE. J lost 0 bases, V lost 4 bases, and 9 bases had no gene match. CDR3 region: CASSDGQGAYSNQPQHF. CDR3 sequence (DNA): TGTGCCAGCAGCGACGGACAGGGCGCATATAGCAATCAGCCCCAGCATTTT.

In nucleotides, the CDR3 is TGTGCCAGCAGCTCGCCGGGGACAGGGGGCGAGCAGTACTTC. Translating it yields CASSSPGTGGEQYF. J is TRBJ2-7 and V is TRBV5-4; 11 nucleotides line up with TRBD1. The CDR3 extends over 14 amino acids. CDR1 and CDR2 from the germline V gene are SGHNT and YYREEE (reference sequence). V gave up 3 bases and J gave up 6 bases; unmatched junction bases: 5.

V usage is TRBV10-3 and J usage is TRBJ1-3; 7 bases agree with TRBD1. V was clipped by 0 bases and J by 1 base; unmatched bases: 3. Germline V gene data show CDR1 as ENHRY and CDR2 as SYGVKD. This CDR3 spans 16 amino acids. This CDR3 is CAISESTGRSGNTIYF. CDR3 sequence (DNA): TGTGCCATCAGTGAGTCGACAGGGAGGTCTGGAAACACCATATATTTT.

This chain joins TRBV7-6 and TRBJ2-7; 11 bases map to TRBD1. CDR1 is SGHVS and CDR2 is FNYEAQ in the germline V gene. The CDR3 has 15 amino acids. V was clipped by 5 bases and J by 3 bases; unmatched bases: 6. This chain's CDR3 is CASSRGTGGFYEQYF. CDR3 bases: TGTGCCAGCAGCAGGGGGACAGGGGGATTCTACGAGCAGTACTTC.

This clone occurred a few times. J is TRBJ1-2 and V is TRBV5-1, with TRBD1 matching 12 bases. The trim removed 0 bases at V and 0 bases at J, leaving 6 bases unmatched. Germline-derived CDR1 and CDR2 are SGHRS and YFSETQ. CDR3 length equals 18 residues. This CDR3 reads CASSLVGTGGTPNYGYTF. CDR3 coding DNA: TGCGCCAGCAGCTTGGTGGGGACAGGGGGCACCCCTAACTATGGCTACACCTTC.

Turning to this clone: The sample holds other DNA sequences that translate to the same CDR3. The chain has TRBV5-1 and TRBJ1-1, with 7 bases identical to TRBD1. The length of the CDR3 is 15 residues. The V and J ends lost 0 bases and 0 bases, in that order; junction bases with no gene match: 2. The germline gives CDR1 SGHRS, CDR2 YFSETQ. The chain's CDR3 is CASSLVTGVNTEAFF. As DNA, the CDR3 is TGCGCCAGCAGCTTGGTAACAGGGGTGAACACTGAAGCTTTCTTT. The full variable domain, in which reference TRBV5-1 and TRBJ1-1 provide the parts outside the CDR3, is KAGVTQTPRYLIKTRGQQVTLSCSPISGHRSVSWYQQTPGQGLQFLFEYFSETQRNKGNFPGRFSGRQFSNSRSEMNVSTLELGDSALYLCASSLVTGVNTEAFFGQGTRLTVV.

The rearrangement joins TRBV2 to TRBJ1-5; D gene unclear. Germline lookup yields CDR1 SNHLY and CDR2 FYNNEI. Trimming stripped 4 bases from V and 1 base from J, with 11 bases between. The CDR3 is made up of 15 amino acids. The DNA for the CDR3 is TGTGCCAGCAGTGCGGCCGAGGGCAGCAATCAGCCCCAGCATTTT. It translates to CASSAAEGSNQPQHF.

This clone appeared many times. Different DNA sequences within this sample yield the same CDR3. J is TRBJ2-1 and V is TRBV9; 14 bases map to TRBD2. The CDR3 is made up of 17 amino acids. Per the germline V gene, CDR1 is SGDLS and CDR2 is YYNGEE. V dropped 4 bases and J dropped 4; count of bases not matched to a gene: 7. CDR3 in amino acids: CASSPGTSGGPYNEQFF. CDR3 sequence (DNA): TGTGCCAGCAGCCCAGGGACTAGCGGGGGACCATACAATGAGCAGTTCTTC.

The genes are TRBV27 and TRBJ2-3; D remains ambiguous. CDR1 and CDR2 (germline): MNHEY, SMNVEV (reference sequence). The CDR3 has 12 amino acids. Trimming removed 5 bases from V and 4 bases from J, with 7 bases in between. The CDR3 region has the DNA TGTGCCAGCAGTCCGGAGCCAGATACGCAGTATTTT. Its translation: CASSPEPDTQYF.

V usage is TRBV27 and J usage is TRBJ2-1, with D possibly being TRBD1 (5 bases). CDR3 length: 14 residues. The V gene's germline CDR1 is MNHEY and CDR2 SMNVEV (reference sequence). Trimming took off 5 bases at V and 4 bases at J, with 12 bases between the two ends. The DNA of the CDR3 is TGTGCCAGCAGTACGAACAGGAGATACAATGAGCAGTTCTTC. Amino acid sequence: CASSTNRRYNEQFF.

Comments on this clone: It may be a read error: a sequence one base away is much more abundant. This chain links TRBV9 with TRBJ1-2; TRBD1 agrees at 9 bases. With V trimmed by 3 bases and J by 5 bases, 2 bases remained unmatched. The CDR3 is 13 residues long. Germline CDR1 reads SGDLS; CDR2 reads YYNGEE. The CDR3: CASSATGGYGYTF. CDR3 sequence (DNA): TGTGCCAGCAGCGCGACAGGGGGATATGGCTACACCTTC.

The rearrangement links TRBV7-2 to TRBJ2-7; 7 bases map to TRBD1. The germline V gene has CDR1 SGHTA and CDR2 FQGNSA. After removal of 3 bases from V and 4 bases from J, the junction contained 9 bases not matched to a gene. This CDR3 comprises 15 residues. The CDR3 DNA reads TGTGCCAGCAGCTTGACCGGGACAGAGTCATACGAGCAGTACTTC. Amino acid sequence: CASSLTGTESYEQYF.

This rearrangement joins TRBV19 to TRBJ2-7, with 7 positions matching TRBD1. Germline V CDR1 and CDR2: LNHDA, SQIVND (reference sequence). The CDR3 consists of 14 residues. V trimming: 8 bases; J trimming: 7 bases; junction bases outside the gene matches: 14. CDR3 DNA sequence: TGTGCCAGTGCAATTTGGGACAGCCTTTGGGAGCAGTACTTC. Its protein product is CASAIWDSLWEQYF. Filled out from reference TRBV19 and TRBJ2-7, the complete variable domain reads DGGITQSPKYLFRKEGQNVTLSCEQNLNHDAMYWYRQDPGQGLRLIYYSQIVNDFQKGDIAEGYSVSREKKESFPLTVTSAQKNPTAFYLCASAIWDSLWEQYFGPGTRLTVT.

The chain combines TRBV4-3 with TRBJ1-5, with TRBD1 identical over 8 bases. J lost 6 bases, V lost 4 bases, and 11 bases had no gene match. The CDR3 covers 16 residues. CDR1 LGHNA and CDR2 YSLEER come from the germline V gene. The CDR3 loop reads CASSPGRPGGTQPQHF. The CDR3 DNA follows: TGCGCCAGCAGCCCAGGCCGACCAGGGGGCACTCAGCCCCAGCATTTT.

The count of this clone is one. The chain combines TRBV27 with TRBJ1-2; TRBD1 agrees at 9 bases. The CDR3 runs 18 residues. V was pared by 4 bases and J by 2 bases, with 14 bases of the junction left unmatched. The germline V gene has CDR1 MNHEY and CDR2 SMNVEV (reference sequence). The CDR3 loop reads CASSWGPGTGLGNYGYTF. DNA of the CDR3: TGTGCCAGCAGTTGGGGTCCCGGGACAGGGCTGGGAAACTATGGCTACACCTTC.

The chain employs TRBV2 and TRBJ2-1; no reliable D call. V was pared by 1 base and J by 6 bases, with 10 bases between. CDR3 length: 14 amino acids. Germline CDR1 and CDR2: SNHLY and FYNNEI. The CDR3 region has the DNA TGTGCCAGCAGTGAAGACGCTAGAGGCAATGAGCAGTTCTTC. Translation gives CASSEDARGNEQFF.

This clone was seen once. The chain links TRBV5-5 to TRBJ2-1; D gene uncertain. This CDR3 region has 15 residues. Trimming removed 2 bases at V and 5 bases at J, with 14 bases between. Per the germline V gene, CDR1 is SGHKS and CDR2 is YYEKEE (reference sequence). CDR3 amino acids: CASSFQRSSDNEQFF. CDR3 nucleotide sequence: TGTGCCAGCAGCTTCCAACGCTCTTCGGACAATGAGCAGTTCTTC.